The source of this T cell receptor beta chain is a study of technical replicates of blood from a handful of donors. The assay was immunoSEQ multiplex PCR, and TCRdb's table has in-frame clones only and misses some. Among 65,000 to 85,000 clones listed, around nine tenths were seen once. This CDR3 has 20 residues. Germline trimming cut 3 bases from V and 2 bases from J; bases unmatched to any gene: 16. The germline V gene has CDR1 LNHNV and CDR2 YYDKDF (reference sequence). The sequence derives from a human donor in good health. The chain joins TRBV15 to TRBJ2-2; 9 bases fit TRBD1. The sample taken for sequencing was T cells isolated from PBMCs. The CDR3 bases are TGTGCCACCAGCAGCCCAACCCCGGGACAGGGATGGTCAAACACCGGGGAGCTGTTTTTT. Translation: CATSSPTPGQGWSNTGELFF.